One sample yielded the 21 T cell receptor beta chains listed below, sequenced in a study of cytomegalovirus exposure and HLA in healthy donors. The PCR was carried out with 60 Vbeta primers and 13 Jbeta primers. The method was immunoSEQ multiplex PCR; TCRdb's version includes in-frame clones alone and lacks a portion of them. Here the sample spans approximately 120,000 clones, about three quarters being singletons. Material: PBMCs. Receptors were obtained from a woman aged 25 to 39 in good health and CMV-seronegative.

This chain uses TRBV18 with TRBJ2-7; 7 positions match TRBD1. CDR1 and CDR2 from the germline V gene are KGHSH and LQKENI. V was clipped by 2 bases and J by 5 bases; unmatched bases: 9. The CDR3 spans 15 residues. CDR3 in amino acids: CASSPRGDRVNEQYF. Here the CDR3 DNA reads TGTGCCAGCTCACCAAGGGGAGACAGGGTTAACGAGCAGTACTTC.

This chain uses TRBV19 with TRBJ2-5; 12 bases are shared with TRBD2. With 7 bases clipped from V and 2 bases from J, the junction kept 5 bases outside the gene matches. This CDR3 region has 15 residues. Germline V gene data show CDR1 as LNHDA and CDR2 as SQIVND (reference sequence). This CDR3 reads CASTLAGGPQETQYF. CDR3 DNA: TGTGCCAGTACACTAGCGGGGGGACCACAAGAGACCCAGTACTTC.

This chain links TRBV6-5 with TRBJ2-1; 14 bases match TRBD2. The CDR3 is 14 amino acids. Germline V lookup: CDR1 MNHEY, CDR2 SVGAGI. V dropped 6 bases and J dropped 10; count of bases not matched to a gene: 5. The CDR3: CASRTSGGVGEQFF. The DNA of the CDR3 is TGTGCCAGCAGGACTAGCGGGGGGGTCGGCGAGCAGTTCTTC.

V is TRBV5-1 and J is TRBJ1-4, with 8 bases that match TRBD1. V was pared by 0 bases and J by 7 bases, with 5 bases of the junction left unmatched. Germline V gene lookup returns CDR1 SGHRS and CDR2 YFSETQ. The CDR3 extends over 15 amino acids. The CDR3 DNA follows: TGCGCCAGCAGCTTGGAGGGACAGGACTCTGAAAAACTGTTTTTT. Its translation: CASSLEGQDSEKLFF.

The V call is TRBV9, the J call TRBJ2-3, with 9 bases identical to TRBD2. The CDR3 runs 17 residues. Trimming removed 3 bases from V and 5 bases from J; junction bases left unmatched: 13. Germline values: CDR1 SGDLS, CDR2 YYNGEE. This CDR3 reads CASSAPSGRHSKDTQYF. The CDR3 DNA reads TGTGCCAGCAGCGCTCCCAGCGGGAGGCATTCCAAAGATACGCAGTATTTT.

This clone was counted a few times. The rearrangement uses TRBV6-6 and TRBJ2-1; 9 bases are shared with TRBD1. CDR3 length: 15 amino acids. The V and J ends lost 6 bases and 4 bases, in that order; junction bases with no gene match: 7. Germline assignment: CDR1 MNHNY and CDR2 SVGAGI (reference sequence). CDR3 protein: CASSLRDRAYNEQFF. The CDR3 nucleotides are TGTGCCAGCAGCCTCCGGGACAGGGCTTACAATGAGCAGTTCTTC.

The gene calls are TRBV7-2 and TRBJ2-7, with 7 bases lining up with TRBD2. The trim removed 4 bases at V and 3 bases at J, leaving 3 bases unmatched. Germline-derived CDR1 and CDR2 are SGHTA and FQGNSA. The CDR3 extends over 13 amino acids. DNA of the CDR3: TGTGCCAGCAGCTCACTAGCGCGCTACGAGCAGTACTTC. This encodes CASSSLARYEQYF.

In nucleotides, the CDR3 is TGTGCTAGTGGTACCCCAGAAATGAACACTGAAGCTTTCTTT. It translates to CASGTPEMNTEAFF. V is TRBV12-5 and J is TRBJ1-1; D remains unclear. V shed 5 bases and J shed 0 bases, with 10 bases lying between them. Germline assignment: CDR1 LGHNT and CDR2 FRNRAP. CDR3 length equals 14 residues.

The gene calls are TRBV6-6 and TRBJ2-7; 12 nucleotides line up with TRBD1. CDR3 length equals 14 residues. The germline V gene encodes CDR1 MNHNY and CDR2 SVGAGI (reference sequence). With 9 bases clipped from V and 7 bases from J, the junction kept 10 bases outside the gene matches. In DNA, the CDR3 is TGTGCCAGTAGTGGGGGACAGGGGGCGCAGGAGCAGTACTTC. Residues: CASSGGQGAQEQYF.

The V gene is TRBV6-1, the J gene TRBJ2-2; D remains unclear. The germline CDR1 and CDR2 sequences are MNHNS and SASEGT. The CDR3 sequence is 16 residues long. V dropped 2 bases and J dropped 0 bases, with 10 bases sitting between them. CDR3 protein: CASSEIERTNTGELFF. For the CDR3, the DNA is TGTGCCAGCAGTGAAATCGAGCGAACGAACACCGGGGAGCTGTTTTTT.

In this sample, this clone turned up a few times. The rearrangement uses TRBV19 and TRBJ1-2; no reliable D call. Germline loops: CDR1 LNHDA, CDR2 SQIVND (reference sequence). V dropped 2 bases and J dropped 0 bases, with 16 bases sitting between them. There are 17 residues in the CDR3. CDR3: CASSIYVGANSNYGYTF. The CDR3 region has the DNA TGTGCCAGTAGTATATATGTTGGAGCGAACTCTAACTATGGCTACACCTTC.

To note about this clone: The germline gene is not matched at one end of the junction; a read error may be the cause. The genes are TRBV30 and TRBJ1-4; weak D call: TRBD1 (6 bases). The germline V gene encodes CDR1 GTSNPN and CDR2 SVGIG (reference sequence). The CDR3 has 15 residues. For the CDR3, the DNA is TGTGCCTGGGGTGTTCAGGGGTTGACTAATGAAAAACTGTTTTTT. This encodes CAWGVQGLTNEKLFF.

The count of this clone is one. V is TRBV5-1 and J is TRBJ2-7, with 7 bases fitting TRBD1. This CDR3 has 15 amino acids. V trimming: 2 bases; J trimming: 0 bases; junction bases outside the gene matches: 5. Germline-derived CDR1 and CDR2 are SGHRS and YFSETQ. CDR3 in amino acids: CASSLRGTASYEQYF. For the CDR3, the DNA is TGCGCCAGCAGCTTAAGGGGGACAGCCTCCTACGAGCAGTACTTC.

V and J are TRBV19 and TRBJ1-4, with D maybe TRBD1 (5 bases). V was cut by 4 bases and J by 3 bases, with 12 bases left in between. The CDR3 has 15 amino acids. CDR1 and CDR2 from the germline V gene are LNHDA and SQIVND (reference sequence). The chain's CDR3 is CASSTQGKANEKLFF. As DNA, the CDR3 is TGTGCCAGTAGTACTCAGGGTAAAGCTAATGAAAAACTGTTTTTT.

This clone came up a few times. The chain recombines TRBV14 with TRBJ1-1; D is unresolved. The V gene's germline CDR1 is SGHDN and CDR2 FVKESK. The CDR3 is 13 residues long. Trimming removed 1 base from V and 3 bases from J, with 6 bases in between. CDR3 sequence reads: CASSQARYTEAFF. For the CDR3, the DNA is TGTGCCAGCAGCCAAGCGCGGTACACTGAAGCTTTCTTT.

The gene calls are TRBV6-5 and TRBJ1-5; possibly TRBD1 for D (5 bases). This CDR3 has 13 residues. Germline-derived CDR1 and CDR2 are MNHEY and SVGAGI. Trimming stripped 6 bases from V and 6 bases from J, with 12 bases between. CDR3: CASRPTRGQPQHF. For the CDR3, the DNA is TGTGCCAGCAGACCTACAAGGGGTCAGCCCCAGCATTTT.

The chain employs TRBV7-9 and TRBJ2-4, with 7 bases that match TRBD2. The CDR3 extends over 17 amino acids. Germline trimming cut 1 base from V and 3 bases from J; bases unmatched to any gene: 9. Germline V lookup: CDR1 SEHNR, CDR2 FQNEAQ (reference sequence). DNA of the CDR3: TGTGCCAGCAGCTTAGGGGACTATGGATACCTCAAAAACATTCAGTACTTC. Amino acid sequence: CASSLGDYGYLKNIQYF.

This chain joins TRBV5-1 and TRBJ1-2; TRBD1 matches at 8 bases. From germline, CDR1 is SGHRS and CDR2 YFSETQ. Trimming removed 6 bases from V and 3 bases from J; junction bases left unmatched: 7. The CDR3 runs 14 residues. CDR3 region: CASTLDRVDYGYTF. The DNA of the CDR3 is TGCGCCAGCACCCTGGACAGGGTCGACTATGGCTACACCTTC.

The rearrangement joins TRBV27 to TRBJ1-4; no reliable D call. Trimming pared 7 bases from V and 6 bases from J, leaving 15 bases between. The germline CDR1 and CDR2 sequences are MNHEY and SMNVEV (reference sequence). The CDR3 has 14 residues. The CDR3 protein is CASKVGASDEKLFF. CDR3 coding DNA: TGTGCCAGCAAGGTGGGAGCTTCGGATGAAAAACTGTTTTTT.

The chain carries TRBV6-5 and TRBJ2-2; D perhaps matches TRBD1 (6 bases). Germline V gene lookup returns CDR1 MNHEY and CDR2 SVGAGI. The CDR3 consists of 13 residues. Trimming cost V 8 bases and J 2 bases, with 9 bases left between them. CDR3 coding DNA: TGTGCCAGCTCCAGGGGAAACACCGGGGAGCTGTTTTTT. It codes for CASSRGNTGELFF.

This clone appeared a single time. The chain recombines TRBV13 with TRBJ2-3; 8 nucleotides agree with TRBD1. V lost 0 bases and J lost 5; bases outside the gene matches: 10. Germline CDR1 reads PRHDT; CDR2 reads FYEKMQ (reference sequence). The CDR3 consists of 17 residues. The CDR3 loop is CASSLGLTGEYGDTQYF. In nucleotides, the CDR3 is TGTGCCAGCAGCTTAGGCTTGACAGGGGAGTATGGAGATACGCAGTATTTT.